This T cell receptor (beta chain) was recovered during a study of T-cell reconstitution after alpha-beta-depleted transplantation in children. In the case of this clonotype: Its cognate antigen is unknown.

It was with unique molecular identifiers that the TCRbeta library was prepared. TCRdb itself ran the PCR reads through MiXCR, one entry per CDR3 protein. Altogether fewer than 150,000 distinct CDR3 sequences are present, around a tenth being singletons, with the ten largest covering approximately 25%. Whole-study findings and limits: Among T cells one year after transplant, newly produced cells accounted for most counts and diversity. Alpha-beta T cells about two months after transplant reportedly derived from several hundred expanded graft clones.

The V segment lost 5 bases and the J segment 0 bases; nucleotides outside the gene matches: 7. The CDR3 extends over 16 amino acids. Per the germline V gene, CDR1 is SGHTA and CDR2 is FQGNSA. The sample was PBMCs, mostly from graft donor cells, taken 180 days after TCRalphabeta/CD19-depleted stem cell transplant. This chain connects TRBV7-2 to TRBJ2-1; 7 bases align to TRBD1. The TCR was taken from a girl under two years old who had a stem cell transplant for combined immunodeficiency, so the T cells may come from the graft donor. The CDR3 is CASSLYGDSSYNEQFF. In DNA form, the CDR3 reads TGTGCCAGCAGCCTTTATGGGGACAGCTCCTACAATGAGCAGTTCTTC.